This T cell receptor (beta chain) was captured by sequencing in a study of T cell responses to AZD1222 COVID-19 vaccine (dated by TCRdb to the early 2020s). Looking at the study overall: Because spike-specific TCR depth and breadth did not differ between the two schedules, AZD1222 recipients who got a second dose at roughly 4 weeks were pooled with those who got a second dose at roughly 12 weeks. TCR sequencing was performed for fewer than 250 trial participants, of whom about 210 were given two doses of AZD1222 and around 25 were given two doses of MenACWY control vaccine. Trial participants were enrolled into age subgroups of 18-55, 56-69 and 70-plus years, which contained around 150, 28 and 57 TCR-sequenced participants, respectively. Study-level results and caveats: The 56-69-year group was small, and its depth increase did not reach significance, likely because of low power. Participants were mostly white British and included more females than males, and it was suggested by the authors that clonal diversity may have been underestimated. Conclusions about previously exposed vaccinees are limited because only five or six AZD1222 recipients were SARS-CoV-2 seropositive at baseline. Because no samples from the day 14 peak response were available, repertoires could be characterized only after the peak T cell response. Nearly half of unique spike-specific TCRs reportedly recognized epitopes outside regions mutated in the B.1.351 and B.1.1.7 variants. CD4 TCRs associated with the vaccine covered the entire spike protein, and the dominant responses were in regions 160-218 and 743-854. After two AZD1222 doses, spike-specific TCR breadth and depth were significantly higher than at day 0 and than in MenACWY recipients.

The time point label, as the study defines it: baseline before first vaccination. Vaccinee samples were obtained from the UK trials COV001 and COV002, which included a single-blind randomized controlled phase 2/3 trial of AZD1222 (ChAdOx1 nCoV-19) in healthy adults. Trial participant PBMC samples were collected at day 0 and day 28 after the second dose for TCRbeta chain sequencing. The junction shows trimming of 3 bases on V and 7 bases on J, plus 9 bases between the germline ends. Inclusive of the bounding cysteine and phenylalanine, the CDR3 is 13 residues long. The read is trimmed to its CDR3 DNA, 39 bases read in frame from base 1. Of note for this clone: No antigen is known for it. Base qualities are not provided; no much larger clone lies one nucleotide away.

The CDR3 regions of human TCRbeta chains were analyzed by immunosequencing. The paper's processing steps were these. Repertoire TCRs were checked for matches against a reference library of SARS-CoV-2-specific TCRs that had been generated using the MIRA antigen-specificity platform. Breadth was defined as the fraction of unique TCRs that were SARS-CoV-2-associated. Depth was defined as the fraction of total T cells that were SARS-CoV-2-associated. Using the MIRA data, every spike-specific TCR was mapped to the spike region that the TCR reacted to and assigned to either a CD4 or a CD8 class. Log10-transformed breadth and depth values were compared by one-way ANOVA with Sidak's multiple comparisons tests. TCRdb limited this immuneACCESS table to in-frame rearrangements with V and J called. A share of clones is missing; checked studies link under half to unresolved V genes, and the rest is unexplained. That table is the source of V, J and clone size, and D and trimming were worked out from the DNA. This sample lists around 110,000 clones; about 90% were detected once. Together, the top ten hold approximately 1.5% of the sample.

The material was peripheral blood, obtained on day 0 of AZD1222 vaccination. This TCR was sampled from an adult in good health. The chain uses TRBV12-3 or TRBV12-4 and TRBJ1-4; the D segment cannot be called with confidence. DNA sequence: TGTGCCAGCAGTTTTGGACGCCCTGAAAAACTGTTTTTT. Its protein reads: CASSFGRPEKLFF.